A selection of T cell receptor beta chains follows, all from one sample in a study of blood T cell repertoires in COVID-19. Clones were read by immunoSEQ multiplex PCR, and TCRdb kept only the in-frame ones, dropping some. The sample has about 240,000 clones; roughly nine tenths are singletons. Specimen: peripheral blood. The origin of the receptors is a man in his 60s who had recovered from COVID-19. CDR3s include the opening cysteine and the closing phenylalanine or tryptophan. The order of the fields is D gene, clone size, V gene, J gene, CDR3 protein, CDR3 DNA. A D gene is named only where the DNA matches it firmly. Some rows have no size entry. The others give once, few or many, or a class for an expanded clone.

>-|-|TRBV4-1|TRBJ2-7
CASSQGPNLLNEQYF
TGCGCCAGCAGCCAAGGGCCGAACCTTCTGAACGAGCAGTACTTC
>-|-|TRBV9|TRBJ1-6
CASSVDTGNNSPLHF
TGTGCCAGCAGCGTAGACACAGGGAACAATTCACCCCTCCACTTT
>-|-|TRBV18|TRBJ2-1
CASSPLVGDEQFF
TGTGCCAGCTCACCACTTGTCGGAGATGAGCAGTTCTTC
>TRBD1|-|TRBV18|TRBJ2-1
CASSPTAGTGGYNEQFF
TGTGCCAGCTCACCGACCGCCGGGACAGGAGGATACAATGAGCAGTTCTTC
>TRBD2|-|TRBV30|TRBJ2-1
CAWVIAGVGNEQFF
TGTGCCTGGGTCATAGCGGGGGTTGGCAATGAGCAGTTCTTC
>-|once|TRBV10-3|TRBJ1-2
CAISVRDNYGYTF
TGTGCCATCAGTGTTCGAGATAACTATGGCTACACCTTC
>TRBD2|once|TRBV10-3|TRBJ2-3
CAIRATSGGLTDTQYF
TGTGCCATCAGGGCCACTAGCGGGGGACTCACAGATACGCAGTATTTT
>-|-|TRBV21-1|TRBJ1-2
CASIRVSYGYTF
TGTGCCAGCATACGAGTGTCCTATGGCTACACCTTC
>-|once|TRBV5-1|TRBJ1-1
CASSLAPGGTEAFF
TGCGCCAGCAGCTTGGCCCCGGGAGGCACTGAAGCTTTCTTT
>TRBD1|once|TRBV24-1|TRBJ1-2
CATSDSDRGKGYTF
TGTGCCACCAGTGATTCGGACAGGGGGAAAGGCTACACCTTC
>TRBD1|-|TRBV7-2|TRBJ2-7
CASSLLGQGSYEQYF
TGTGCCAGCAGCTTACTGGGACAGGGTTCCTACGAGCAGTACTTC
>TRBD1|-|TRBV19|TRBJ1-5
CASSKTSMITGGGNQPQHF
TGTGCCAGTAGCAAAACCTCAATGATAACAGGGGGCGGCAATCAGCCCCAGCATTTT
>TRBD1|once|TRBV6-5|TRBJ2-7
CASRGDRATYEQYF
TGTGCCAGCAGAGGGGACAGGGCAACCTACGAGCAGTACTTC
>-|-|TRBV15|TRBJ1-2
CATSRDPQGGGYTF
TGTGCCACCAGCAGAGATCCCCAGGGTGGTGGCTACACCTTC
>-|-|TRBV19|TRBJ1-1
CASKTWTSEAFF
TGTGCCAGTAAAACTTGGACTTCTGAAGCTTTCTTT
>-|-|TRBV13|TRBJ1-1
CASSFRAGTEAFF
TGTGCCAGCAGCTTCAGGGCTGGCACTGAAGCTTTCTTT
>-|-|TRBV5-1|TRBJ1-2
CASSLSIRGSPYGYTF
TGCGCCAGCAGCTTGTCCATTCGGGGTTCTCCCTATGGCTACACCTTC
>-|-|TRBV3-1/TRBV3-2|TRBJ1-6
CASSPSVVNSPLHF
TGTGCCAGCAGCCCCAGCGTAGTAAATTCACCCCTCCACTTT
>TRBD1|-|TRBV6-5|TRBJ1-2
CASSRLTGPYGYTF
TGTGCCAGCAGTCGCCTGACAGGGCCCTATGGCTACACCTTC
>-|-|TRBV6-1|TRBJ1-5
CASSEQTGRVSQPQHF
TGTGCCAGCAGTGAACAGACGGGCAGGGTCAGTCAGCCCCAGCATTTT
>TRBD1|-|TRBV6-5|TRBJ2-7
CAAGTGVYEQYF
TGTGCCGCCGGGACAGGGGTTTACGAGCAGTACTTC
>TRBD2|-|TRBV6-5|TRBJ2-1
CASSPGGYEQFF
TGTGCCAGCAGTCCCGGGGGGTATGAGCAGTTCTTC
>-|few|TRBV19|TRBJ1-5
CASSVLQVEGPQHF
TGTGCCAGTAGTGTCCTACAGGTGGAGGGGCCCCAGCATTTT
>-|-|TRBV9|TRBJ2-6
CASSVAPRAAGANVLTF
TGTGCCAGCAGCGTAGCTCCCAGGGCTGCCGGGGCCAACGTCCTGACTTTC
>TRBD1|-|TRBV5-4|TRBJ1-2
CASSLQGAVYGYTF
TGTGCCAGCAGCCTACAGGGGGCGGTCTATGGCTACACCTTC
>-|-|TRBV19|TRBJ1-2
CATQGAYYGYTF
TGTGCCACCCAAGGGGCGTACTATGGCTACACCTTC
>TRBD1|-|TRBV5-1|TRBJ1-2
CASSYLTGGGYGYTF
TGCGCCAGCAGCTACCTGACAGGGGGCGGCTATGGCTACACCTTC
>TRBD1|-|TRBV6-4|TRBJ2-3
CASSATGGADTQYF
TGTGCCAGCAGTGCCACAGGGGGCGCAGATACGCAGTATTTT
>TRBD2|once|TRBV2|TRBJ2-2
CASSETRGNGELFF
TGTGCCAGCAGTGAAACGCGGGGGAACGGGGAGCTGTTTTTT
>TRBD1|-|TRBV11-2|TRBJ2-7
CASSSDRGPTYEQYF
TGTGCCAGCAGCTCCGACAGGGGGCCGACCTACGAGCAGTACTTC
>TRBD1|-|TRBV7-6|TRBJ2-7
CASSLGPDRRYEQYF
TGTGCCAGCAGCTTAGGACCGGACAGGCGCTACGAGCAGTACTTC